One sample yielded the 18 T cell receptor beta chains listed below, sequenced in a study of OX40 agonist ivuxolimab in advanced cancers. The data were produced by immunoSEQ multiplex PCR, yet TCRdb's version contains in-frame clones alone and is incomplete. The table has around 33,000 clones, approximately 80% seen once. This specimen consisted of CD4+ or CD8+ T cells sorted from blood, obtained in a trial of the OX40 agonist ivuxolimab. Source of these receptors: an adult with an advanced solid tumor such as melanoma, head and neck, liver or kidney cancer.

The count of this clone is one. The rearrangement joins TRBV29-1 to TRBJ1-4; D is unclear. The CDR3 consists of 15 residues. Trimming took 4 bases from V and 9 from J, leaving 21 bases between them. Looked up from germline, CDR1 is SQVTM and CDR2 is ANQGSEA. The CDR3 is CSVVLRKAGRKKLFF. In nucleotides, the CDR3 is TGCAGCGTTGTACTCCGGAAAGCCGGACGGAAAAAACTGTTTTTT.

The chain combines TRBV15 with TRBJ2-2, with D possibly being TRBD2 (5 bases). Trimming shortened V by 4 bases and J by 6 bases, and 12 bases separated the two germline ends. The CDR3 spans 14 residues. Germline V gene lookup returns CDR1 LNHNV and CDR2 YYDKDF (reference sequence). This CDR3 is CATSTPGYPGELFF. The CDR3 DNA follows: TGTGCCACCAGCACTCCGGGATATCCCGGGGAGCTGTTTTTT.

The V and J genes are TRBV7-6 and TRBJ2-7; perhaps TRBD1 as D (5 bases). The V and J ends lost 0 bases and 2 bases respectively, with 8 bases between them. Germline-derived CDR1 and CDR2 are SGHVS and FNYEAQ. The CDR3 has 14 amino acids. DNA of the CDR3: TGTGCCAGCAGCTTAGCAGGGGCCCCCTACGAGCAGTACTTC. It yields the protein CASSLAGAPYEQYF. Based on the CDR3 plus reference TRBV7-6 and TRBJ2-7, the full variable domain is GAGVSQSPRYKVTKRGQDVALRCDPISGHVSLYWYRQALGQGPEFLTYFNYEAQQDKSGLPNDRFSAERPEGSISTLTIQRTEQRDSAMYRCASSLAGAPYEQYFGPGTRLTVT.

V usage is TRBV9 and J usage is TRBJ2-1, with unresolved D. This CDR3 is 11 amino acids long. The V end lost 0 bases, the J end lost 7 bases, and 2 bases lay between the germline ends. CDR1 is SGDLS and CDR2 is YYNGEE in the germline V gene. In DNA, the CDR3 is TGTGCCAGCAGCGTAGCGAATGAGCAGTTCTTC. Its protein product is CASSVANEQFF.

The chain combines TRBV7-6 with TRBJ2-5; the match to TRBD1 covers 7 bases. The V segment lost 4 bases and the J segment 2 bases; nucleotides outside the gene matches: 4. CDR1 is SGHVS, CDR2 FNYEAQ, per germline. The CDR3 length is 14 residues. In DNA form, the CDR3 reads TGTGCCAGCAGCTACATACAGGGGCAAGAGACCCAGTACTTC. It specifies CASSYIQGQETQYF.

The chain couples TRBV6-5 to TRBJ1-4, with D perhaps TRBD1 (5 bases). Trimming took 8 bases from V and 6 from J, leaving 16 bases between them. The CDR3 consists of 14 residues. The germline V gene has CDR1 MNHEY and CDR2 SVGAGI. The chain's CDR3 is CASRISGFDEKLFF. In DNA, the CDR3 is TGTGCCAGCCGGATATCAGGGTTTGATGAAAAACTGTTTTTT.

The genes are TRBV2 and TRBJ1-2; tentatively, D is TRBD1 (6 bases). Trimming pared 6 bases from V and 5 bases from J, leaving 16 bases between. Germline values: CDR1 SNHLY, CDR2 FYNNEI. CDR3 size: 14 residues. Here the CDR3 reads CASSAREGVYGYTF. DNA for the CDR3: TGTGCCAGCAGCGCCCGGGAGGGGGTTTATGGCTACACCTTC. The whole variable domain, remainder taken from reference TRBV2 and TRBJ1-2, is EPEVTQTPSHQVTQMGQEVILRCVPISNHLYFYWYRQILGQKVEFLVSFYNNEISEKSEIFDDQFSVERPDGSNFTLKIRSTKLEDSAMYFCASSAREGVYGYTFGSGTRLTVV.

V is TRBV6-5 and J is TRBJ1-1; D gene unclear. CDR1 and CDR2 (germline): MNHEY, SVGAGI. There are 15 residues in the CDR3. Trimming stripped 5 bases from V and 1 base from J, with 14 bases between. CDR3 DNA: TGTGCCAGCAGTCCCAGTCCCGTCCAGAACACTGAAGCTTTCTTT. Encoded protein: CASSPSPVQNTEAFF.

The CDR3 is CASSVTGTGRDIQYF. The CDR3 DNA is TGTGCCAGCAGCGTAACCGGGACAGGGCGGGACATTCAGTACTTC. This chain connects TRBV9 to TRBJ2-4, with 9 positions matching TRBD1. CDR3 length: 15 amino acids. The germline V gene encodes CDR1 SGDLS and CDR2 YYNGEE. With 1 base clipped from V and 8 bases from J, the junction kept 7 bases outside the gene matches.

On this clone: The identical CDR3 is also encoded by other nucleotide sequences in the sample. The chain has TRBV7-9 and TRBJ2-7, with D possibly matching TRBD2 (6 bases). CDR1 is SEHNR and CDR2 is FQNEAQ in the germline V gene (reference sequence). The ends were cut back, 4 bases at V and 3 bases at J, with 10 bases in the middle. CDR3 size: 13 residues. The chain's CDR3 is CASSSQTSYEQYF. The CDR3 DNA reads as TGTGCCAGCAGCTCACAGACTAGCTACGAGCAGTACTTC.

Only one count was recorded for this clone. In DNA form, the CDR3 reads TGTGCCAGCAGCCAAGAACGTGGGATAAACTATGGCTACACCTTC. Translated: CASSQERGINYGYTF. This rearrangement joins TRBV6-4 to TRBJ1-2; D unresolved. The CDR3 spans 15 residues. Germline V gives CDR1 MRHNA, CDR2 SNTAGT. V was pared by 6 bases and J by 2 bases, with 16 bases between.

The chain combines TRBV7-9 with TRBJ2-1; 10 nucleotides agree with TRBD1. The CDR3 is 15 amino acids. J gave up 5 bases and V 5 bases, and 6 bases lay outside the gene matches. CDR1 and CDR2 from the germline V gene are SEHNR and FQNEAQ (reference sequence). CDR3: CASSPRDRGNNEQFF. The CDR3 DNA reads TGTGCCAGCAGCCCCCGGGACAGGGGTAACAATGAGCAGTTCTTC.

This clone occurred a few times. This rearrangement joins TRBV4-3 to TRBJ1-4; TRBD1 matches at 8 bases. With V trimmed by 0 bases and J by 8 bases, 14 bases remained unmatched. Germline V gives CDR1 LGHNA, CDR2 YSLEER. The length of the CDR3 is 18 residues. For the CDR3, the DNA is TGCGCCAGCAGCCAAGAAGGAGTTGTGGGACAGGTGGTGGAAAAACTGTTTTTT. This translates into CASSQEGVVGQVVEKLFF.

The chain recombines TRBV4-3 with TRBJ1-2; possibly TRBD1 for D (5 bases). Trimming shortened V by 0 bases and J by 6 bases, and 14 bases separated the two germline ends. Germline CDR1 LGHNA, CDR2 YSLEER. The CDR3 has 15 residues. CDR3 nucleotide sequence: TGCGCCAGCAGCCAAGACAGGGCGTCACGGCATGGCTACACCTTC. Translation: CASSQDRASRHGYTF.

DNA for the CDR3: TGCGCCAGCAGCCAAGATCGGTTTGGACAGGGGGCGCTTGGCTACACCTTC. It translates to CASSQDRFGQGALGYTF. This chain uses TRBV4-3 with TRBJ1-2, with TRBD1 matching 11 bases. Germline CDR1 is LGHNA and CDR2 is YSLEER. Trimming at V came to 0 bases and at J to 7 bases, leaving 10 bases not matched to a gene. There are 17 residues in the CDR3.

This clone is categorized as medium-sized. The chain recombines TRBV11-2 with TRBJ2-2; D gene uncertain. Germline V lookup: CDR1 SGHAT, CDR2 FQNNGV. The CDR3 length is 13 residues. V dropped 1 base and J dropped 7 bases, with 7 bases sitting between them. The CDR3, as DNA: TGTGCCAGCAGCTTAGGAACGTTCGGGGAGCTGTTTTTT. This codes for CASSLGTFGELFF.

CDR3 in DNA: TGTGCCAGCAGCCTCGGTCCAGCCCAGCCCCAGCATTTT. Amino acid sequence: CASSLGPAQPQHF. V and J are TRBV13 and TRBJ1-5; D unclear. The germline V and J ends were trimmed by 5 bases and 7 bases, with 12 bases remaining between them. CDR1 and CDR2 from the germline V gene are PRHDT and FYEKMQ (reference sequence). The CDR3 is 13 residues long. The full variable domain, its missing parts supplied by reference TRBV13 and TRBJ1-5, is AAGVIQSPRHLIKEKRETATLKCYPIPRHDTVYWYQQGPGQDPQFLISFYEKMQSDKGSIPDRFSAQQFSDYHSELNMSSLELGDSALYFCASSLGPAQPQHFGDGTRLSIL.

The J gene is TRBJ1-2, the V gene TRBV6-6, with D possibly TRBD1 on 6 matching bases. CDR1 is MNHNY, CDR2 SVGAGI, per germline (reference sequence). The V end was cut by 0 bases, the J end by 3 bases, with 14 bases between. The CDR3 has 16 amino acids. The CDR3 region is CASSYSGGGQHYGYTF. CDR3 nucleotide sequence: TGTGCCAGCAGTTACTCCGGCGGGGGGCAACACTATGGCTACACCTTC.